The table lists the clone carrying this T cell receptor beta chain with many counts. This sample is part of a study of spatial heterogeneity in lung cancer. About the research overall: Raw reads contained each unique TCR and UMI combination more than ten times on average.

TCR cDNA molecules were tagged individually, and each one carried a unique molecular identifier. TCRdb called the 5' RACE reads again in MiXCR, with one record for every CDR3 protein. The table has tens of thousands of distinct CDR3 sequences, about 7% seen once; the top ten hold roughly an eighth. The time point here: sample taken at primary tumor resection. There were approximately 69 donors, all of them untreated patients with early-stage non-small cell lung cancer. Whole RNA from tumor, nontumor lung or frozen PBMC was sequenced unsorted. From germline, CDR1 is LGHNA and CDR2 YNFKEQ. The CDR3 runs 15 residues. Trimming removed 4 bases from V and 7 bases from J, with 17 bases in between.

The sequence derives from a male donor with early-stage non-small cell lung cancer. V usage is TRBV4-2 and J usage is TRBJ2-1, with D tentatively TRBD1 (6 bases). Sequenced here: PBMCs, sampled at surgery. CDR3 nucleotides: TGTGCCAGCAGCCTGGGACACCTGGACGTGAATGAGCAGTTCTTC. It yields the protein CASSLGHLDVNEQFF.